A selection of T cell receptor beta chains follows, all from one sample in a study of cytomegalovirus exposure and HLA in healthy donors. The method was immunoSEQ multiplex PCR; TCRdb's version includes in-frame clones alone and lacks a portion of them. Among approximately 120,000 clones listed, less than 70% were seen once. The sample was PBMCs. The receptors stem from a woman aged 65 to 85 in good health and CMV-seropositive. Both conserved end residues are part of each CDR3. Size tells how often a clone was seen (once, few, many) or the class of an expanded clone, and some rows leave it out.

V gene	J gene	clone size	CDR3 protein
TRBV6-1	TRBJ2-3	.	CASSDSGTGGTDTQYF
TRBV30	TRBJ2-5	.	CAWSVQAGHETQYF
TRBV4-3	TRBJ2-1	.	CASSQVASGGEIEFF
TRBV19	TRBJ1-5	.	CASSFGTGAYSNQPQHF
TRBV6-1	TRBJ2-1	.	CASQGLTYNEQFF
TRBV5-1	TRBJ2-5	.	CASSFSGTIQETQYF
TRBV29-1	TRBJ1-3	.	CSVLQVSGNTIYF
TRBV19	TRBJ1-1	.	CASSPGGRSTEAFF
TRBV7-9	TRBJ2-1	.	CASSGWTGASNEQFF
TRBV9	TRBJ2-3	.	CASSSRQAADTQYF
TRBV10-3	TRBJ2-5	.	CAISESKGGLETQYF
TRBV15	TRBJ1-2	.	CATSSGSFNRGGNYGYTF
TRBV5-5	TRBJ1-5	.	CASSSRSGHNQPQHF
TRBV30	TRBJ2-5	.	CAWGPGGAETQYF
TRBV19	TRBJ1-2	.	CASSMTTVGYGYTF
TRBV19	TRBJ1-1	.	CASSIGGGRNTEAFF
TRBV4-2	TRBJ1-2	.	CASSQGISTGRIYGYTF
TRBV10-1	TRBJ2-1	.	CASRSGGAGSEQFF
TRBV2	TRBJ1-4	.	CASSVMQASEKLFF
TRBV7-3	TRBJ2-1	.	CASSVSSSSYNEQFF
TRBV18	TRBJ1-5	few	CASSPTTTGNQPQHF
TRBV5-4	TRBJ2-7	.	CASSLGQVGSYEQYF
TRBV2	TRBJ1-1	few	CASSEQGNEAFF
TRBV10-2	TRBJ2-1	.	CASTSGGAYEQFF
TRBV10-3	TRBJ2-7	.	CAIRQADEQYF
TRBV18	TRBJ1-1	few	CASSPRDRGFTEAFF
TRBV7-2	TRBJ1-6	few	CASNLGQGGNSPLHF
TRBV2	TRBJ2-1	.	CASTKSGLAGNNEQFF
TRBV18	TRBJ1-1	.	CASSPDRVNTEAFF
TRBV7-8	TRBJ1-2	.	CASSVGEAYGYTF
TRBV7-2	TRBJ1-1	.	CASSFSGAEAFF
TRBV20-1	TRBJ2-5	.	CSAVTSATQYF
TRBV6-1	TRBJ2-5	few	CASSEAPFGGGRETQYF
TRBV7-2	TRBJ2-7	once	CASSLGQPIREQYF
TRBV6-5	TRBJ2-7	.	CASRWGGPSYEQYF
TRBV30	TRBJ1-5	.	CAVGQGDNQPQHF
TRBV4-2	TRBJ1-6	.	CASSQDLDRESSYNSPLHF
TRBV2	TRBJ2-7	.	CASSAGTGLYEQYF
TRBV19	TRBJ2-7	.	CASAGQGVHEQYF
TRBV2	TRBJ1-2	.	CATKKQGRNGYTF
TRBV6-5	TRBJ2-7	once	CASSIQGMSYEQYF
TRBV4-1	TRBJ1-2	.	CASSPSGGRSLRSGGYTF
TRBV27	TRBJ2-3	.	CASRLAGVSPSTDTQYF
TRBV27	TRBJ1-1	.	CASSLRGIDRSPDLSTEAFF